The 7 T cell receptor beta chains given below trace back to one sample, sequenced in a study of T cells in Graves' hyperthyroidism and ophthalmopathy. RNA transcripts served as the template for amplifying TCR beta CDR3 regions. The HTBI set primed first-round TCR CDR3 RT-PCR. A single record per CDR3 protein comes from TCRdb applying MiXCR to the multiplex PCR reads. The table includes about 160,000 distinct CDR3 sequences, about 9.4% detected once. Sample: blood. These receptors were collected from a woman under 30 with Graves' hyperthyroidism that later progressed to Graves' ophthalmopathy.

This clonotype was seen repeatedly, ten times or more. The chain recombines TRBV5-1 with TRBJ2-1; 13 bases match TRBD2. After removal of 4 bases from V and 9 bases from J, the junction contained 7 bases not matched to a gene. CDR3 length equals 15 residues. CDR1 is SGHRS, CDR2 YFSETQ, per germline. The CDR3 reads CASSHGLAGALEQFF. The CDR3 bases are TGCGCCAGCAGCCACGGACTAGCGGGAGCCCTTGAGCAGTTCTTC.

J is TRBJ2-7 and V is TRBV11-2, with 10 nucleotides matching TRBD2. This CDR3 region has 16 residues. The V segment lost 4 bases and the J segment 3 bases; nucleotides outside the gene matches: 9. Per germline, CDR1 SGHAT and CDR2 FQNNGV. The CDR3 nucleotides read TGTGCCAGCAGCTATAGGAGCGGGAGGGGGATCTACGAGCAGTACTTC. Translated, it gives CASSYRSGRGIYEQYF.

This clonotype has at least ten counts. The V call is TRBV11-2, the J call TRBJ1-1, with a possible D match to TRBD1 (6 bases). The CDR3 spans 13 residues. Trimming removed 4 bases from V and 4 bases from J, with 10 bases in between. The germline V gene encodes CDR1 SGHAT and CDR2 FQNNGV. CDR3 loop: CASSYQGSTEAFF. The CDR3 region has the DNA TGTGCCAGCAGCTATCAGGGGTCCACTGAAGCTTTCTTT.

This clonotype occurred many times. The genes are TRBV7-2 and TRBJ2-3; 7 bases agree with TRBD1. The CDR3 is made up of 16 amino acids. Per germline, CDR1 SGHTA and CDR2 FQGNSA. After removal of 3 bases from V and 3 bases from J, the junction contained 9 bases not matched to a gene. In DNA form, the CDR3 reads TGTGCCAGCAGCTTGTCTCGGGACAGAGGAACAGATACGCAGTATTTT. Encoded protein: CASSLSRDRGTDTQYF.

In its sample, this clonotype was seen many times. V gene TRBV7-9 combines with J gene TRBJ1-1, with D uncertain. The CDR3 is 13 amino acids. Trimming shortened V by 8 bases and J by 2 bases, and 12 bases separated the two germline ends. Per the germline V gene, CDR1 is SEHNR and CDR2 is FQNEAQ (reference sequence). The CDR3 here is CASGREPNTEAFF. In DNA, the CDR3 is TGTGCCAGCGGCCGGGAACCTAACACTGAAGCTTTCTTT.

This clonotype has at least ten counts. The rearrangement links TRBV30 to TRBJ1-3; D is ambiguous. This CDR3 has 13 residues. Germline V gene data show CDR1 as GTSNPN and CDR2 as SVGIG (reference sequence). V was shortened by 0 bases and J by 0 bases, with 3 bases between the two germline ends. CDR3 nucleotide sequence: TGTGCCTGGAGTGTAAACTCTGGAAACACCATATATTTT. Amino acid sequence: CAWSVNSGNTIYF.

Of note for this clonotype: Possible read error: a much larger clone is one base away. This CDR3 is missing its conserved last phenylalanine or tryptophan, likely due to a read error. DNA for the CDR3: TGTGCCAGCAGCTCGCAGGGTATGAACACTGAAGCTTTCCTT. It is translated as CASSSQGMNTEAFL. This chain connects TRBV11-2 to TRBJ1-1; the D gene is possibly TRBD1 (5 bases). CDR3 length: 14 residues. Germline CDR1 SGHAT, CDR2 FQNNGV. Trimming shortened V by 4 bases and J by 0 bases, and 9 bases separated the two germline ends.